These 7 T cell receptor beta chains were sequenced from one sample in a study of T cells in Graves' hyperthyroidism and ophthalmopathy. RNA transcripts were the template for amplifying TCR beta CDR3 regions. First-round RT-PCR with HTBI primers amplified the TCR CDR3 region. Each CDR3 protein is one row after TCRdb ran MiXCR on the multiplex PCR reads. The profile covers approximately 590,000 distinct CDR3 sequences, with 15% to 19% appearing a single time and around 6.6% taken by the ten largest. The sequenced sample consisted of blood. Every receptor here comes from a woman in her twenties or thirties with Graves' hyperthyroidism.

This clonotype has a count of ten or more. CDR3 sequence (DNA): TGTGCCAGCGGCCTTCCCCCTCCGCTCTACAATGAGCAGTTCTTC. Translation: CASGLPPPLYNEQFF. The rearrangement links TRBV27 to TRBJ2-1; unclear D gene. Germline values: CDR1 MNHEY, CDR2 SMNVEV (reference sequence). The ends were cut back, 8 bases at V and 3 bases at J, with 17 bases in the middle. CDR3 length equals 15 residues.

The chain links TRBV5-5 to TRBJ2-4; 7 positions match TRBD1. CDR1 and CDR2 from the germline V gene are SGHKS and YYEKEE (reference sequence). This CDR3 has 16 amino acids. The junction had 8 bases not matched to a gene; V was cut back by 4 bases and J by 1 base. The CDR3 protein is CASSPTLDRAKNIQYF. In nucleotides, the CDR3 is TGTGCCAGCAGCCCCACGTTGGACAGGGCCAAAAACATTCAGTACTTC.

In the case of this clonotype: The CDR3 carries no conserved terminal phenylalanine or tryptophan, so it likely arises from a read error. The chain employs TRBV10-2 and TRBJ2-1; D might be TRBD2 (5 bases). CDR3 size: 15 residues. Germline V CDR1 and CDR2: WSHSY, SAAADI. Trimming removed 3 bases at V and 0 bases at J, with 9 bases between. This chain's CDR3 is CASSDGDTSYNEQFI. The CDR3 nucleotides are TGCGCCAGCAGTGACGGGGATACCTCCTACAATGAGCAGTTCATC.

This clonotype has at least ten counts. Here the CDR3 DNA reads TGTGCCAGCAGCTTAGGGGACACCTATTCCTACGAGCAGTACTTC. This encodes CASSLGDTYSYEQYF. This rearrangement joins TRBV7-2 to TRBJ2-7; the D gene is possibly TRBD1 (6 bases). From germline, CDR1 is SGHTA and CDR2 FQGNSA. V lost 1 base and J lost 1, with 11 bases in between. This CDR3 has 15 residues.

This clonotype was seen a handful of times. V gene TRBV27 combines with J gene TRBJ2-3; D gene ambiguous. Germline loops: CDR1 MNHEY, CDR2 SMNVEV (reference sequence). The germline V and J ends were trimmed by 5 bases and 2 bases, with 11 bases remaining between them. CDR3 size: 14 residues. In DNA, the CDR3 is TGTGCCAGCAGTCTGGGTTTTCCCACAGATACGCAGTATTTT. Encoded protein: CASSLGFPTDTQYF.

This clonotype was recorded a few times. The genes are TRBV6-5 and TRBJ1-1; 8 bases agree with TRBD1. The CDR3 length is 15 residues. Per germline, CDR1 MNHEY and CDR2 SVGAGI. The V gene end was trimmed by 0 bases and the J gene end by 4 bases; junction bases not matched to a gene: 4. The CDR3 DNA reads as TGTGCCAGCAGTTACTCCCAGGGGGCGAGCACTGAAGCTTTCTTT. It yields the protein CASSYSQGASTEAFF.

This clonotype was detected a few times. The chain carries TRBV18 and TRBJ2-1, with 16 nucleotides matching TRBD2. The CDR3 is 17 residues long. V shed 3 bases and J 4 bases; nucleotides not matched to a gene: 3. The germline V gene has CDR1 KGHSH and CDR2 LQKENI. This CDR3 is CASSPPGLAGGYNEQFF. Written as DNA, the CDR3 is TGTGCCAGCTCACCTCCGGGACTAGCGGGAGGGTACAATGAGCAGTTCTTC.